A selection of T cell receptor beta chains follows, all from one sample in a study of OX40 agonist ivuxolimab in advanced cancers. Profiled with immunoSEQ multiplex PCR; TCRdb holds only in-frame clones, not every one. In the table there are under 80,000 clones, 85% to 90% of which are singletons. The material was CD4+ or CD8+ T cells sorted from blood, obtained in a trial of the OX40 agonist ivuxolimab. The receptors come from an adult with an advanced solid tumor such as melanoma, head and neck, liver or kidney cancer. CDR3s include the opening cysteine and the closing phenylalanine or tryptophan. The D gene is left open where the match is weak. Clone sizes are given selectively: once, few, many, or a class where the clone is expanded.

j_call | clone_size | d_call | v_call | cdr3_nt | cdr3_aa
TRBJ2-4 | - | TRBD1 | TRBV5-5 | TGTGCCAGCAGCTTGACGGGACAGAAAAACATTCAGTACTTC | CASSLTGQKNIQYF
TRBJ1-6 | - | - | TRBV28 | TGTGCCAGCAGTTTGGGGAGTAACTATTCACCCCTCCACTTT | CASSLGSNYSPLHF
TRBJ1-4 | few | - | TRBV19 | TGTGCCACCGAGGGACAACTTAATGAAAAACTGTTTTTT | CATEGQLNEKLFF
TRBJ1-5 | - | TRBD1 | TRBV7-2 | TGTGCCAGCAGCCGACAGGGGCCCCAGCCCCAGCATTTT | CASSRQGPQPQHF
TRBJ2-1 | - | - | TRBV1 | TGCACCAGCAGCCAAGATCTCTCGACGGGCTGCCGCAATGAGCAGTTCTTC | CTSSQDLSTGCRNEQFF
TRBJ1-1 | - | - | TRBV28 | TGTGCCAGCAGATATACATTCACTGAAGCTTTCTTT | CASRYTFTEAFF
TRBJ1-2 | few | TRBD1 | TRBV6-1 | TGTGCCAGCCTTCAGACAGGGAACTATGGCTACACCTTC | CASLQTGNYGYTF
TRBJ2-2 | many | TRBD1 | TRBV5-1 | TGCGCCAGCAGCTGGACAGGTTTGAACACCGGGGAGCTGTTTTTT | CASSWTGLNTGELFF
TRBJ2-6 | - | - | TRBV5-1 | TGCGCCAGCAGCTTTGACAGCTCTGGGGCCAACGTCCTGACTTTC | CASSFDSSGANVLTF
TRBJ2-2 | - | TRBD1 | TRBV27 | TGTGCCAGCAGCTTCCGGACAGGGGCCACCGGGGAGCTGTTTTTT | CASSFRTGATGELFF
TRBJ2-3 | - | TRBD2 | TRBV7-2 | TGTGCCAGCAGCTTAGAGCCACCTACTAGCGGGGGGGGGACAGATACGCAGTATTTT | CASSLEPPTSGGGTDTQYF
TRBJ1-2 | - | - | TRBV6-1 | TGTGCCAGCAGTGAAAAGGACGGGGGGACCTATGGCTACACCTTC | CASSEKDGGTYGYTF
TRBJ2-2 | - | - | TRBV27 | TGTGCCAGCAGTATGTACAGGGACACCGGGGAGCTGTTTTTT | CASSMYRDTGELFF
TRBJ1-5 | - | - | TRBV6-1 | TGTGCCAGCAGTGTTAAGGGACGCAATCAGCCCCAGCATTTT | CASSVKGRNQPQHF
TRBJ2-2 | - | TRBD2 | TRBV28 | TGTGCCAGCAGTCGACTAGCCGCAGGGACCGGGGAGCTGTTTTTT | CASSRLAAGTGELFF
TRBJ2-1 | once | - | TRBV27 | TGTGCCAGCTCTACGGCTCTCCGGGGCAACAACAATGAGCAGTTCTTC | CASSTALRGNNNEQFF